This paragraph covers one T cell receptor beta chain sequence. This specimen comes from a study of OX40 agonist ivuxolimab in advanced cancers. Turning to the study itself: Ivuxolimab was delivered to patients intravenously every 2 weeks at doses spanning 0.01 to 10 mg/kg.

Profiling relied on immunoSEQ multiplex PCR, and the TCRdb table lists in-frame clones only, not all of them. Of over 55,000 clones listed, approximately 91% are singletons. CDR1 is MNHEY, CDR2 SMNVEV, per germline (reference sequence). The CDR3 sequence is 16 residues long. V gave up 6 bases and J gave up 5 bases; unmatched junction bases: 6. This receptor was taken from an adult with an advanced solid tumor such as melanoma, head and neck, liver or kidney cancer. The sample consisted of CD4+ or CD8+ T cells sorted from blood, taken in a trial of the OX40 agonist ivuxolimab. The rearrangement links TRBV27 to TRBJ2-3; 15 bases line up with TRBD2. The CDR3 nucleotides are TGTGCCAGCAGAGGGTGGGGACTAGCGGGAGGAGATACGCAGTATTTT. Translation gives CASRGWGLAGGDTQYF.